This T cell receptor (beta chain) originates from a study of shared clonotypes between healthy human individuals. Germline loops: CDR1 SGHTA, CDR2 FQGNSA. Trimming stripped 4 bases from V and 2 bases from J, with 14 bases between. This CDR3 has 15 residues. Using immunoSEQ multiplex PCR, the repertoire was profiled, and TCRdb retains in-frame clones only, with some absent. Here the sample spans over a million clones, around four fifths being singletons. The sequenced sample consisted of memory CD4+ T cells sorted from blood. Specified subset: CD45RA-negative fraction. This sequence joins TRBV7-2 and TRBJ2-5; D may be TRBD1 or TRBD2 (5 bases each). The TCR originated in a man between 18 and 29 years old in good health. CDR3 sequence: CASSWDGDGQETQYF. For the CDR3, the DNA is TGTGCCAGCAGCTGGGACGGGGACGGTCAAGAGACCCAGTACTTC.